Presented here are 23 T cell receptor beta chains from one specimen sequenced in a study of T cell repertoires in cytomegalovirus infection. One entry per CDR3 protein, called by TCRdb with MiXCR from the reads. The sample has 650,000 to 900,000 distinct CDR3 sequences; about 31% are singletons. These receptors have no known antigen. Sequencing was performed on cultured CD8+ T cells from PBMCs, taken from culture after CMV antigen stimulation. All receptors derive from a human donor in good health (CMV status not recorded). Some clones in this sample may be carry-over from other donors' samples.

V gene TRBV2 combines with J gene TRBJ1-3; 9 bases map to TRBD1. Germline-derived CDR1 and CDR2 are SNHLY and FYNNEI. The CDR3 contains 14 residues. Germline trimming cut 6 bases from V and 6 bases from J; bases unmatched to any gene: 6. CDR3 coding DNA: TGTGCCAGCAGGCCGGGACAGGGAGCAAACACCATATATTTT. Translating gives CASRPGQGANTIYF.

This clonotype was seen a handful of times. The V call is TRBV4-1, the J call TRBJ1-3, with D unclear. The V end lost 1 base, the J end lost 0 bases, and 10 bases lay between the germline ends. Germline V CDR1 and CDR2: MGHRA, YSYEKL. This CDR3 spans 16 amino acids. CDR3 loop: CASSQGLATSGNTIYF. DNA of the CDR3: TGCGCCAGCAGCCAAGGTTTGGCTACCTCTGGAAACACCATATATTTT.

The chain links TRBV5-1 to TRBJ1-1; D is perhaps TRBD1 (5 bases). Deletions cut 0 bases from V and 1 base from J, with 10 bases between. CDR1 is SGHRS and CDR2 is YFSETQ in the germline V gene. The CDR3 is 15 amino acids. DNA of the CDR3: TGCGCCAGCAGCTTGGGGGGGGGTTGGAACACTGAAGCTTTCTTT. It specifies CASSLGGGWNTEAFF.

Concerning this clonotype itself: At one boundary the junction diverges from the germline segment, which might be a read error. The chain links TRBV7-6 to TRBJ2-5; 12 bases fit TRBD2. From germline, CDR1 is SGHVS and CDR2 FNYEAQ. The CDR3 extends over 15 amino acids. The CDR3 nucleotides read TGTGCTAGCAGCCCACTAGCGGGGGGTGAGAAGACCCAGTACTTC. It is translated as CASSPLAGGEKTQYF.

This clonotype has ten or more counts. The J gene is TRBJ2-1, the V gene TRBV7-8; 7 nucleotides agree with TRBD1. J lost 4 bases, V lost 7 bases, and 7 bases had no gene match. CDR3 size: 14 residues. Germline V CDR1 and CDR2: SGHVS, FQNEAQ. The CDR3 DNA reads TGTGCCAGCACCCCTCGGACAGGATACAATGAGCAGTTCTTC. Amino acid sequence: CASTPRTGYNEQFF.

CDR3 amino acids: CASSIPLADEQFF. Written as DNA, the CDR3 is TGTGCCAGTAGTATCCCCCTAGCTGATGAGCAGTTCTTC. The rearrangement links TRBV19 to TRBJ2-1; a possible D gene is TRBD2 (5 bases). This CDR3 spans 13 amino acids. In germline, CDR1 is LNHDA, CDR2 SQIVND (reference sequence). V gave up 3 bases and J gave up 8 bases, with 11 bases separating them.

This clonotype was seen a handful of times. The chain couples TRBV12-5 to TRBJ1-5; D remains unclear. This CDR3 has 14 amino acids. The germline V gene has CDR1 LGHNT and CDR2 FRNRAP. The V gene lost 7 bases and the J gene lost 6 bases, with 16 bases spanning the gap. CDR3 in amino acids: CASDQEGEGQPQHF. CDR3 nucleotides: TGTGCTAGTGATCAGGAGGGAGAAGGTCAGCCCCAGCATTTT.

J is TRBJ1-6 and V is TRBV20-1; 9 positions agree with TRBD1. This CDR3 spans 17 amino acids. The germline V gene encodes CDR1 DFQATT and CDR2 SNEGSKA (reference sequence). J was trimmed by 2 bases and V by 5 bases; bases with no gene match: 10. The CDR3 DNA reads as TGCAGTGCTGCCGGGGACAGGGAAGGCACCTATAATTCACCCCTCCACTTT. Residues: CSAAGDREGTYNSPLHF.

The chain recombines TRBV6-8 with TRBJ2-5; TRBD2 agrees at 8 bases. V lost 4 bases to trimming and J lost 1 base; unmatched junction nucleotides: 5. CDR1 is MNHGY and CDR2 is SAAAGT in the germline V gene. The CDR3 runs to 15 residues. The CDR3 nucleotides read TGTGCCAGCAGTTCAGCGGGGGCGTCCCAAGAGACCCAGTACTTC. Translated, it gives CASSSAGASQETQYF.

This clonotype was detected only a few times. The chain joins TRBV12-3 or TRBV12-4 to TRBJ1-5, with D unclear. Trimming pared 3 bases from V and 0 bases from J, leaving 6 bases between. The CDR3 runs 14 residues. The chain's CDR3 is CASSFEVSNQPQHF. CDR3 DNA sequence: TGTGCCAGCAGTTTTGAAGTTAGCAATCAGCCCCAGCATTTT.

There are a few counts of this clonotype. The rearrangement links TRBV6-2 or TRBV6-3 to TRBJ2-3; D perhaps matches TRBD1 (5 bases). The CDR3 contains 14 residues. V shed 7 bases and J shed 2 bases, with 13 bases lying between them. Germline V gene data show CDR1 as MNHEY and CDR2 as SVGEGT. CDR3 amino acids: CASTQGRVTDTQYF. The CDR3 DNA follows: TGTGCCAGCACTCAGGGTAGGGTCACAGATACGCAGTATTTT.

This clonotype was seen a handful of times. This rearrangement joins TRBV6-1 to TRBJ1-1; D is perhaps TRBD1 (5 bases). The V gene's germline CDR1 is MNHNS and CDR2 SASEGT. This CDR3 has 15 residues. Trimming took off 8 bases at V and 1 base at J, with 17 bases between the two ends. The CDR3 DNA is TGTGCCAGCGGGGTCGTTCCGGGGACGAACACTGAAGCTTTCTTT. Translating it yields CASGVVPGTNTEAFF.

This clonotype has a count of ten or more. The rearrangement uses TRBV28 and TRBJ2-7; D uncertain. CDR3 length equals 15 residues. Germline CDR1 reads MDHEN; CDR2 reads SYDVKM. V was shortened by 2 bases and J by 0 bases, with 11 bases between the two germline ends. The CDR3 DNA sequence: TGTGCCAGCAGTTTAGGCAGCTATAGCTCCTACGAGCAGTACGTC. Translated, it gives CASSLGSYSSYEQYV.

This clonotype was detected many times. The chain is built from TRBV6-1 and TRBJ2-7; 8 positions agree with TRBD2. This CDR3 spans 13 amino acids. Germline V gene sequence: CDR1 MNHNS, CDR2 SASEGT. The V and J ends lost 7 bases and 5 bases, in that order; junction bases with no gene match: 7. The CDR3 spells CASNPGGADEQYF. CDR3 DNA sequence: TGTGCCAGCAACCCCGGGGGGGCAGACGAGCAGTACTTC.

The table lists this clonotype with many counts. The chain employs TRBV20-1 and TRBJ2-1; 10 positions agree with TRBD1. Unmatched junction bases numbered 8, after V lost 5 bases and J lost 1 base. Germline V gene sequence: CDR1 DFQATT, CDR2 SNEGSKA (reference sequence). The CDR3 covers 16 residues. CDR3 sequence: CSAHSPGQGSYNEQFF. CDR3 DNA: TGCAGTGCTCACTCTCCGGGACAGGGGTCCTACAATGAGCAGTTCTTC.

The chain combines TRBV2 with TRBJ2-1, with D maybe TRBD2 (5 bases). CDR1 SNHLY and CDR2 FYNNEI come from the germline V gene. V lost 2 bases and J 4 bases, leaving 21 bases between the germline ends. The length of the CDR3 is 18 residues. DNA of the CDR3: TGTGCCAGCAGTGAATCATTACGGGGAGCTACGCAATACAATGAGCAGTTCTTC. It encodes CASSESLRGATQYNEQFF.

This rearrangement joins TRBV6-6 to TRBJ2-1, with 7 positions matching TRBD1. J lost 1 base, V lost 8 bases, and 8 bases had no gene match. The CDR3 extends over 15 amino acids. The germline gives CDR1 MNHNY, CDR2 SVGAGI (reference sequence). CDR3 sequence (DNA): TGTGCCAGCCACCCTGACAGGGCTTCCTACAATGAGCAGTTCTTC. This translates into CASHPDRASYNEQFF.

This clonotype has more than one count but fewer than ten. The chain links TRBV11-2 to TRBJ2-7, with 8 bases fitting TRBD1. The length of the CDR3 is 14 residues. Losses at the gene ends were 5 bases for V and 6 bases for J; bases not matched to a gene: 9. The germline V gene has CDR1 SGHAT and CDR2 FQNNGV. CDR3 nucleotide sequence: TGTGCCAGCAGCCTACGACAGGGGTTTGGCGAGCAGTACGTC. It encodes CASSLRQGFGEQYV.

The chain uses TRBV6-8 and TRBJ2-7; D is uncertain. Deletions cut 7 bases from V and 6 bases from J, with 22 bases between. The CDR3 covers 15 residues. Germline V CDR1 and CDR2: MNHGY, SAAAGT. CDR3 nucleotide sequence: TGTGCCAGCACACCGTGGTCGCAGACGGGCAGCGAGCAGTACTTC. It yields the protein CASTPWSQTGSEQYF.

The chain joins TRBV6-5 to TRBJ1-5; possible D gene TRBD1, 5 bases. Germline values: CDR1 MNHEY, CDR2 SVGAGI. Trimming cost V 5 bases and J 5 bases, with 16 bases left between them. The CDR3 is 15 residues long. CDR3 sequence (DNA): TGTGCCAGCAGTACAGAACCCGGAGGGGATCAGCCCCAGCATTTT. It codes for CASSTEPGGDQPQHF.

Worth noting for this clonotype: Because it lacks the conserved phenylalanine or tryptophan at the end, this CDR3 is likely a read error. The V and J genes are TRBV4-2 and TRBJ2-3; TRBD2 aligns across 9 bases. CDR3 size: 16 residues. Trimming took 0 bases from V and 6 from J; bases not matched to a gene: 7. Looked up from germline, CDR1 is LGHNA and CDR2 is YNFKEQ. CDR3 protein: CASSQDRASGADTQYL. The CDR3, as DNA: TGTGCCAGCAGCCAAGATAGGGCTAGCGGGGCGGATACGCAGTATTTA.

This chain connects TRBV27 to TRBJ1-6; 9 nucleotides agree with TRBD1. The germline CDR1 and CDR2 sequences are MNHEY and SMNVEV (reference sequence). This CDR3 has 16 amino acids. Unmatched junction bases numbered 9, after V lost 5 bases and J lost 7 bases. CDR3 residues: CASSEWTGAMNSPLHF. CDR3 DNA: TGTGCCAGCAGTGAATGGACAGGGGCGATGAATTCACCCCTCCACTTT.

There are many counts of this clonotype. The chain uses TRBV7-8 and TRBJ1-6; no reliable D call. V lost 6 bases, J lost 0 bases, and 18 bases lay in between. The CDR3 loop spans 18 amino acids. Per the germline V gene, CDR1 is SGHVS and CDR2 is FQNEAQ. CDR3 DNA sequence: TGTGCCAGCAGAGCCGGGAAGGGAAGAAACTCCTATAATTCACCCCTCCACTTT. Translation gives CASRAGKGRNSYNSPLHF.